Sequencing of this T cell receptor (beta chain) was carried out in a study of blood T cells in healthy people across ages (dated by TCRdb to about 2015). About the investigation overall: In model experiments, template switching captured about one uniquely barcoded TCR beta cDNA molecule for every two T cells. The study measured age-related changes in TCR beta repertoire diversity using deep sequencing normalized with unique cDNA molecular identifiers. Donors were grouped into four age groups: young (average roughly 15 years), middle-aged (around 39), aged (about 60) and long-lived (about 90). To avoid experimental bias, donors of different ages were distributed randomly across sequencing lanes. Using the same blood draw, the study looked at two additional independent replicas of 1 million unique cDNA reads for two donors, one aged 18 to 30 and the other aged 80 or older. General study outcomes and caveats: The long-lived group showed more naive CD4+ T cells, fewer expanded clones and increased TCR diversity than the aged group, suggesting age selection. Bulk unsorted PBMC profiling prevented conclusive comparison of naive and antigen-experienced compartments. There was a strong correlation between observed TCR beta diversity and the percentage of naive T cells measured by flow cytometry. Because the CMV infection status of the donors was unknown, age-related changes in expanded clonotypes may potentially have been confounded. Observed TCR beta diversity per million T cells fell roughly linearly with age, and a significant reduction was already apparent by age around 44. Total diversity estimates from one million sequenced T cells were considered lower bounds and underestimates.

Libraries were prepared through 5' RACE. Sequencer: Illumina HiSeq 2500. A second PCR of about 6 to 12 cycles was run with a J-beta primer mix and a sample-barcoded 5' primer. A template-switch 5' adaptor carrying 12 random nucleotides introduced a unique molecular identifier onto each TCR beta cDNA molecule. At least 2.5 million CDR3-containing paired-end reads were obtained from each sample. First-strand cDNA was synthesized from all RNA with the Mint cDNA synthesis kit, primed by a TRBC-specific oligonucleotide. Following uracil-DNA glycosylase treatment, a first 18-cycle PCR with universal primers M1SS and BC2_uni_R was performed on all cDNA. Regarding the original processing steps: Normalization of each sample was performed by random selection of 1 million high-quality reads, each carrying a distinct molecular identifier. Instead of being binned into consensus sequences, reads with shared molecular identifiers were discarded. MiTCR, run with a Q25 quality threshold and the strictest error-elimination algorithm, handled CDR3 identification, clonotype clustering and error correction. A nonparametric unseen species model using Euler transformation provided a lower-bound estimate of total TCR beta diversity. TCRdb reran the public reads through fastp at Q25 and MiXCR, keeping productive beta chains. Entries that share a CDR3 protein sequence are merged under the most common genes and DNA. TCRdb, rather than the study authors, made the V and J calls. Counted in this sample were over 600,000 distinct CDR3 sequences; under 25% of them appeared once. About 3.6% of the sample lies in the top ten.

As concerns this clonotype: The specificity of this receptor is unknown. The sample holds no much larger clone one base away, and base qualities are not on file.

According to the germline V gene, CDR1 reads SGHRS and CDR2 reads YFSETQ. V is clipped by 4 bases and J by 7 bases, and the sequence between their germline boundaries is 20 bases long. The CDR3 contains 15 residues, cysteine and phenylalanine counted. The read is trimmed to its CDR3 DNA, 45 bases read in frame from base 1. The donors were some 36 Caucasian individuals from Russia, aged 6 to 90 years, who were systemically healthy. Each donor gave roughly 9 milliliters of peripheral blood, drawn into EDTA-treated Vacutainer tubes. PBMCs were isolated by Ficoll-Paque density-gradient centrifugation, with at least 7 million obtained per sample. Trizol reagent was used to extract total RNA from PBMCs, with at least 5.5 micrograms per sample. Naive CD45RAhigh/CD27high T cell percentages were measured by flow cytometry on a PBMC aliquot from every donor.

This sequence uses TRBV5-1 and TRBJ1-1, with no reliable assignment of the D segment. Sequencing was performed on blood. The sequence came from a man between 65 and 85 years old in good health. The sequenced DNA: TGCGCCAGCAGCGACGGACCGTCCAAAGTTGGTGAAGCTTTCTTT. Its translation is CASSDGPSKVGEAFF.